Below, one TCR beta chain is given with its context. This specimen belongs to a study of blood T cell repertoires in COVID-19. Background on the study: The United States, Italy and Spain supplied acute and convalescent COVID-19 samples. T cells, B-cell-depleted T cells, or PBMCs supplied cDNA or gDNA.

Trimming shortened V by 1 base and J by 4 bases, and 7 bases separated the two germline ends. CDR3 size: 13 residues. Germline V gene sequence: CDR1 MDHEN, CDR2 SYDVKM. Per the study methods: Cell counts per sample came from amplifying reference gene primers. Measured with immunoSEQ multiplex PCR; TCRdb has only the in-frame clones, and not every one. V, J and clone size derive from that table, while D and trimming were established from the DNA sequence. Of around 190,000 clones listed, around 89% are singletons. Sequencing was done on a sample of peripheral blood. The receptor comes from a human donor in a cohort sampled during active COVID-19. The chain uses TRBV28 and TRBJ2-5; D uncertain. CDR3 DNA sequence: TGTGCCAGCAGTTTATCGAGGCGAGAGACCCAGTACTTC. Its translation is CASSLSRRETQYF. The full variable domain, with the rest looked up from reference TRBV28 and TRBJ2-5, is DVKVTQSSRYLVKRTGEKVFLECVQDMDHENMFWYRQDPGLGLRLIYFSYDVKMKEKGDIPEGYSVSREKKERFSLILESASTNQTSMYLCASSLSRRETQYFGPGTRLLVL.